Listed below are T cell receptor beta chains from one sample, sequenced in a study of beta chain features in type 1 diabetes. Sequencing used immunoSEQ multiplex PCR; TCRdb keeps in-frame clones, though not all of them. The sample includes 350,000 to 400,000 clones, roughly 15% of them seen just once. The sequencing input was naive CD4+ T cells from blood. These receptors came from a young woman in good health. Each CDR3 is given with its conserved first and last residue. The D gene is left open where the match is weak. Only some rows state a clone size, as once, few, many or a class for expanded clones.

v_call: TRBV6-5
clone_size: -
j_call: TRBJ2-4
d_call: -
cdr3_aa: CASSRTVPKNIQYF
cdr3_nt: TGTGCCAGCAGTAGGACAGTACCTAAAAACATTCAGTACTTC

v_call: TRBV7-2
clone_size: -
j_call: TRBJ2-2
d_call: -
cdr3_aa: CASSLLASRTNTGELFF
cdr3_nt: TGTGCCAGCAGCTTATTAGCCAGTCGCACGAACACCGGGGAGCTGTTTTTT

v_call: TRBV28
clone_size: few
j_call: TRBJ2-6
d_call: -
cdr3_aa: CASSYSSGANVLTF
cdr3_nt: TGTGCCAGCAGCTACAGCTCTGGGGCCAACGTCCTGACTTTC

v_call: TRBV27
clone_size: -
j_call: TRBJ2-7
d_call: -
cdr3_aa: CASTRTDSSYEQYF
cdr3_nt: TGTGCCAGCACCAGGACCGACAGCTCCTACGAGCAGTACTTC

v_call: TRBV29-1
clone_size: -
j_call: TRBJ1-4
d_call: TRBD1
cdr3_aa: CSVEGQSGEKLFF
cdr3_nt: TGCAGCGTTGAGGGACAGTCAGGTGAAAAACTGTTTTTT

v_call: TRBV7-8
clone_size: -
j_call: TRBJ2-4
d_call: -
cdr3_aa: CASSLASQKNIQYF
cdr3_nt: TGTGCCAGCAGCTTAGCGTCCCAGAAAAACATTCAGTACTTC

v_call: TRBV29-1
clone_size: -
j_call: TRBJ2-7
d_call: TRBD2
cdr3_aa: CSARRMSGGTYEQYF
cdr3_nt: TGCAGCGCCAGAAGGATGAGCGGGGGCACCTACGAGCAGTACTTC

v_call: TRBV14
clone_size: few
j_call: TRBJ2-3
d_call: -
cdr3_aa: CASSLYGNTDTQYF
cdr3_nt: TGTGCCAGCAGCCTGTACGGGAACACAGATACGCAGTATTTT

v_call: TRBV11-1
clone_size: few
j_call: TRBJ2-3
d_call: -
cdr3_aa: CASSPGQMRADTQYF
cdr3_nt: TGTGCCAGCAGCCCGGGACAAATGAGGGCAGATACGCAGTATTTT

v_call: TRBV23-1
clone_size: few
j_call: TRBJ2-2
d_call: TRBD1
cdr3_aa: CASSRPPLDRGTNTGELFF
cdr3_nt: TGCGCCAGCAGTCGCCCGCCCCTGGACAGGGGCACGAACACCGGGGAGCTGTTTTTT

v_call: TRBV28
clone_size: -
j_call: TRBJ2-1
d_call: TRBD1
cdr3_aa: CASTGGYNEQFF
cdr3_nt: TGTGCCAGCACAGGGGGATACAATGAGCAGTTCTTC

v_call: TRBV25-1
clone_size: -
j_call: TRBJ1-4
d_call: -
cdr3_aa: CASSLGQGGEKLFF
cdr3_nt: TGTGCCAGCAGTCTTGGGCAGGGTGGTGAAAAACTGTTCTTT

v_call: TRBV27
clone_size: -
j_call: TRBJ1-2
d_call: TRBD1
cdr3_aa: CASSPRTGGYYGYTF
cdr3_nt: TGTGCCAGCAGTCCGAGGACAGGAGGCTATTATGGCTACACCTTC

v_call: TRBV30
clone_size: -
j_call: TRBJ2-7
d_call: -
cdr3_aa: CAWSWGRTYEQYF
cdr3_nt: TGTGCCTGGAGTTGGGGGAGGACCTACGAGCAGTACTTC

v_call: TRBV9
clone_size: few
j_call: TRBJ2-7
d_call: TRBD2
cdr3_aa: CASSVAGTTYEQYF
cdr3_nt: TGTGCCAGCAGCGTAGCCGGGACTACCTACGAGCAGTACTTC

v_call: TRBV28
clone_size: -
j_call: TRBJ2-1
d_call: TRBD2
cdr3_aa: CASSPLTRGRGVKQFF
cdr3_nt: TGTGCCAGCAGTCCCCTCACTAGAGGGAGGGGCGTAAAGCAGTTCTTC

v_call: TRBV10-3
clone_size: -
j_call: TRBJ2-7
d_call: TRBD1
cdr3_aa: CAISESSTGVTYEQYF
cdr3_nt: TGTGCCATCAGTGAGTCATCCACAGGGGTTACCTACGAGCAGTACTTC

v_call: TRBV6-6
clone_size: -
j_call: TRBJ1-1
d_call: -
cdr3_aa: CATNTEAFF
cdr3_nt: TGTGCCACTAACACTGAAGCTTTCTTT

v_call: TRBV4-2
clone_size: -
j_call: TRBJ2-1
d_call: TRBD2
cdr3_aa: CASSPGLAGLRYNEQFF
cdr3_nt: TGTGCCAGCAGTCCGGGACTAGCGGGACTACGCTACAATGAGCAGTTCTTC

v_call: TRBV28
clone_size: -
j_call: TRBJ1-2
d_call: TRBD1
cdr3_aa: CASSPPPGQRNYGYTF
cdr3_nt: TGTGCCAGCAGTCCTCCTCCGGGACAGAGAAACTATGGCTACACCTTC

v_call: TRBV7-2
clone_size: -
j_call: TRBJ2-1
d_call: -
cdr3_aa: CASSSIEGGEQFF
cdr3_nt: TGTGCCAGCAGCTCGATCGAGGGTGGTGAGCAGTTCTTC

v_call: TRBV7-8
clone_size: -
j_call: TRBJ2-1
d_call: TRBD2
cdr3_aa: CASSKLPGLGNNEQFF
cdr3_nt: TGTGCCAGCAGCAAATTACCGGGACTAGGAAACAATGAGCAGTTCTTC

v_call: TRBV18
clone_size: -
j_call: TRBJ1-2
d_call: -
cdr3_aa: CASSPNLASLNYGYTF
cdr3_nt: TGTGCCAGCTCACCAAACCTTGCGAGCTTGAACTATGGCTACACCTTC

v_call: TRBV6-5
clone_size: few
j_call: TRBJ2-7
d_call: TRBD2
cdr3_aa: CASSLEGTSGKEQYF
cdr3_nt: TGTGCCAGCAGTCTTGAGGGGACTAGCGGGAAGGAGCAGTACTTC

v_call: TRBV7-3
clone_size: -
j_call: TRBJ1-1
d_call: TRBD1
cdr3_aa: CASSLRDRGESTEAFF
cdr3_nt: TGTGCCAGCAGCTTAAGGGACAGGGGGGAGAGCACTGAAGCTTTCTTT

v_call: TRBV11-2
clone_size: few
j_call: TRBJ2-5
d_call: -
cdr3_aa: CASSLVLADETQYF
cdr3_nt: TGTGCCAGCAGCTTAGTACTAGCCGATGAGACCCAGTACTTC

v_call: TRBV7-2
clone_size: few
j_call: TRBJ2-1
d_call: TRBD2
cdr3_aa: CASQFAGGGEGQFF
cdr3_nt: TGTGCCAGTCAATTCGCGGGAGGGGGCGAGGGGCAGTTCTTC

v_call: TRBV30
clone_size: -
j_call: TRBJ2-3
d_call: -
cdr3_aa: CAWSADRPSTDTQYF
cdr3_nt: TGTGCCTGGAGTGCTGACAGGCCTAGCACAGATACGCAGTATTTT

v_call: TRBV4-3
clone_size: few
j_call: TRBJ2-1
d_call: -
cdr3_aa: CASSQPGQEQFF
cdr3_nt: TGCGCCAGCAGCCAACCCGGACAGGAGCAGTTCTTC

v_call: TRBV1
clone_size: -
j_call: TRBJ2-5
d_call: -
cdr3_aa: CTSSQDRLAEAGETQYF
cdr3_nt: TGCACCAGCAGCCAAGATCGACTAGCGGAAGCCGGGGAGACCCAGTACTTC

v_call: TRBV6-6
clone_size: few
j_call: TRBJ1-2
d_call: -
cdr3_aa: CASSRRSGYTF
cdr3_nt: TGTGCCAGCAGTCGTCGGAGCGGCTACACCTTC

v_call: TRBV29-1
clone_size: -
j_call: TRBJ2-4
d_call: -
cdr3_aa: CSVESDSTLAKNIQYF
cdr3_nt: TGCAGCGTTGAGAGCGACAGCACACTAGCCAAAAACATTCAGTACTTC

v_call: TRBV4-2
clone_size: few
j_call: TRBJ2-3
d_call: -
cdr3_aa: CASSQDLASGTDTQYF
cdr3_nt: TGTGCCAGCAGCCAAGATTTGGCTAGCGGCACAGATACGCAGTATTTT

v_call: TRBV28
clone_size: -
j_call: TRBJ2-3
d_call: TRBD1
cdr3_aa: CASSGRGQEFIGGTDTQYF
cdr3_nt: TGTGCCAGCAGTGGGCGCGGACAGGAATTCATTGGGGGCACAGATACGCAGTATTTT

v_call: TRBV7-3
clone_size: -
j_call: TRBJ2-5
d_call: TRBD2
cdr3_aa: CASSLGLEETQYF
cdr3_nt: TGTGCCAGCAGCTTGGGACTAGAAGAGACCCAGTACTTC

v_call: TRBV6-5
clone_size: -
j_call: TRBJ2-2
d_call: -
cdr3_aa: CASRTGLDTGELFF
cdr3_nt: TGTGCCAGCAGGACGGGACTTGACACCGGGGAGCTGTTTTTT

v_call: TRBV29-1
clone_size: few
j_call: TRBJ2-2
d_call: TRBD2
cdr3_aa: CSVFSGGNTGELFF
cdr3_nt: TGCAGCGTTTTCAGCGGGGGGAACACCGGGGAGCTGTTTTTT

v_call: TRBV30
clone_size: few
j_call: TRBJ2-5
d_call: TRBD1
cdr3_aa: CAWSRDRMGQETQYF
cdr3_nt: TGTGCCTGGAGTCGGGACAGGATGGGCCAAGAGACCCAGTACTTC

v_call: TRBV28
clone_size: -
j_call: TRBJ1-5
d_call: TRBD1
cdr3_aa: CASFRQGNQPQHF
cdr3_nt: TGTGCCAGCTTCAGACAGGGAAATCAGCCCCAGCATTTT

v_call: TRBV30
clone_size: -
j_call: TRBJ1-4
d_call: -
cdr3_aa: CAWSGGGKLFF
cdr3_nt: TGTGCCTGGAGTGGCGGGGGAAAACTGTTTTTT

v_call: TRBV25-1
clone_size: -
j_call: TRBJ2-7
d_call: -
cdr3_aa: CASSFAGLPEQYF
cdr3_nt: TGTGCCAGCAGTTTTGCGGGGCTACCCGAGCAGTACTTC

v_call: TRBV29-1
clone_size: few
j_call: TRBJ1-1
d_call: -
cdr3_aa: CSVKTARFVMNTEAFF
cdr3_nt: TGCAGCGTGAAGACAGCCCGGTTTGTCATGAACACTGAAGCTTTCTTT